The sequence of this T cell receptor (beta chain) was determined in a study of blood T cell repertoires in COVID-19. Study information: The samples span acute and convalescent COVID-19 from the United States, Italy and Spain. From T cells, B-cell-depleted T cells, or PBMCs came the material, which was cDNA or gDNA.

Per the authors' pipeline: By means of reference gene primer amplification, nucleated cell counts were estimated. Here immunoSEQ multiplex PCR was the method, and the copy in TCRdb shows in-frame clones only, minus some. The DNA was the basis for D and trimming; V, J and clone size are from that table. The data contain 270,000 or so clones, about 87% of them singletons. The receptor comes from a human donor in a cohort sampled during active COVID-19. Sequenced sample: peripheral blood.

The CDR3 is CASSLPFTGVRDTIYF. CDR3 coding DNA: TGTGCCAGCAGTTTACCATTTACAGGGGTACGAGACACCATATATTTT. The chain couples TRBV28 to TRBJ1-3; TRBD1 matches at 7 bases. In germline, CDR1 is MDHEN, CDR2 SYDVKM. The CDR3 has 16 amino acids. V was clipped by 2 bases and J by 8 bases; unmatched bases: 12.